Here is one TCR beta chain with its context. The antigen remains unidentified. Clones were read by immunoSEQ multiplex PCR, and TCRdb kept only the in-frame ones, dropping some. The repertoire holds roughly 28,000 clones, 75% to 90% seen once, with approximately 8.4% in the top ten. The data originate from a study of a mutant IDH1 vaccine in newly diagnosed glioma. Study at large: Patients were pretreated with radiotherapy, temozolomide, or both, mostly both.

Sample time point: week 23, last vaccination. Vaccinated patients received 300 ug of mutant IDH1 20-mer peptide per dose, with topical imiquimod. Looked up from germline, CDR1 is LGHNA and CDR2 is YSLEER. The CDR3 has 15 amino acids. J was trimmed by 2 bases and V by 2 bases; bases with no gene match: 6. The V gene is TRBV4-3, the J gene TRBJ2-7; 7 bases are a match to TRBD1. Sequencing was performed on PBMCs, taken from a glioma patient whose treatment included an IDH1 peptide vaccine. The receptor was isolated from a woman aged 18-30 years with glioma. This CDR3 reads CASSQFRDRPYEQYF. CDR3 nucleotide sequence: TGCGCCAGCAGCCAATTCCGGGACAGACCCTACGAGCAGTACTTC.